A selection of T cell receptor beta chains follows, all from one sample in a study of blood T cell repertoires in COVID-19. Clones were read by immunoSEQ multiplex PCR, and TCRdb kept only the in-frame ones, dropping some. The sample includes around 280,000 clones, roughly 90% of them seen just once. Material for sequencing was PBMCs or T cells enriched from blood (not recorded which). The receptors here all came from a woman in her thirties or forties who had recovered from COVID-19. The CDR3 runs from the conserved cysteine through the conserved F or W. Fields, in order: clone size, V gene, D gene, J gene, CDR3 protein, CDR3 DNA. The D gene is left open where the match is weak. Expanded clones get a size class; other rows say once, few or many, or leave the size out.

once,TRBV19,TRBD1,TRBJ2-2,CASSWTGRNTGELFF,TGTGCCAGTAGTTGGACAGGGCGGAACACCGGGGAGCTGTTTTTT
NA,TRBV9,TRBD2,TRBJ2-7,CASSYGLAASYEQYF,TGTGCCAGCAGCTACGGACTAGCGGCCTCCTACGAGCAGTACTTC
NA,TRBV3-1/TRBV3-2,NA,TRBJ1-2,CASSQGPRRKWDYGYTF,TGTGCCAGCAGCCAAGGCCCGCGGAGAAAATGGGACTATGGCTACACCTTC
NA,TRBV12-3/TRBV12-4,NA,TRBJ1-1,CASKRAGNTEAFF,TGTGCCAGCAAACGGGCGGGCAACACTGAAGCTTTCTTT
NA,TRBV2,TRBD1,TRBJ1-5,CASSFPRGAGSNQPQHF,TGTGCCAGCAGTTTCCCCAGGGGGGCGGGTAGCAATCAGCCCCAGCATTTT
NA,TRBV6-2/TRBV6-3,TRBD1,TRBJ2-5,CASSRRDGTGTETQYF,TGTGCCAGCAGTCGCCGCGACGGGACAGGGACGGAGACCCAGTACTTC
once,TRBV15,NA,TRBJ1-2,CATSRQGSHYGYTF,TGTGCCACCAGCAGACAGGGTTCTCACTATGGCTACACCTTC
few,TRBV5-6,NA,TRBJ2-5,CASSSGASLETQYF,TGTGCCAGCAGCTCGGGTGCGTCGTTGGAGACCCAGTACTTC
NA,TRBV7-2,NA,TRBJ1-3,CASTATGGESGNTIYF,TGTGCCAGCACCGCGACCGGGGGAGAATCTGGAAACACCATATATTTT
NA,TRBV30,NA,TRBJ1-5,CAWSGSGTPDNQPQHF,TGTGCCTGGAGCGGATCCGGGACTCCGGATAATCAGCCCCAGCATTTT